This T cell receptor (beta chain) was sequenced in a study of breast tumors, draining lymph nodes, adjacent tissues. TCRdb recomputed calls from the multiplex PCR reads with MiXCR, one row per CDR3 protein. Among 66,000 or so distinct CDR3 sequences listed, approximately 47% were seen once. Study observations and caveats: The data were judged consistent with most tumor T cells coming from lymph node and expanding in tumor. Luminal-like breast cancer showed significantly higher tumor–nontumor repertoire similarity than basal-like. Compared with lymph nodes, tumors were less diverse; compared with nontumor tissue, more.

This clonotype was seen many times. The target antigen is unknown. Germline trimming cut 2 bases from V and 6 bases from J; bases unmatched to any gene: 4. The CDR3 runs to 13 residues. Germline CDR1 is LGHDT and CDR2 is YNNKEL (reference sequence). The sample consisted of breast tumor tissue. The chain carries TRBV3-1 and TRBJ2-7; TRBD2 matches 7 bases. The TCR sequence derives from a female donor with breast cancer. Some clones in this sample may be carry-over from other donors' samples. CDR3: CASSQREGFEQYF. CDR3 sequence (DNA): TGTGCCAGCAGCCAAAGGGAGGGGTTCGAGCAGTACTTC.